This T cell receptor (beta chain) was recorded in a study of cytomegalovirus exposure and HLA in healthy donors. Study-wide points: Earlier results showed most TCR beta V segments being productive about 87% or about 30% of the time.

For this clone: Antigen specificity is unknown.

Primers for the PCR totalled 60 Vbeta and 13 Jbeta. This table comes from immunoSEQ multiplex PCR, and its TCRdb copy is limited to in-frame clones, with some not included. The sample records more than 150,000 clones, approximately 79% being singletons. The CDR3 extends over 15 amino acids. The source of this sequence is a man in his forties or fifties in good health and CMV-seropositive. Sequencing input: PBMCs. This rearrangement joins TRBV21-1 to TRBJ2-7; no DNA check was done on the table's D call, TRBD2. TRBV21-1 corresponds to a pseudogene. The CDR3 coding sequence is TGTGCCAGCACCGGGGGGGACAGTAGCTCCTACGAGCAGTACTTC. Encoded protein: CASTGGDSSSYEQYF.